This T cell receptor beta chain is from a study of T-cell memory formation after mild COVID-19. TCRdb re-analysed the 5' RACE reads in MiXCR, keeping a single row per CDR3 protein. Of roughly 150,000 distinct CDR3 sequences listed, about 14% are singletons. From germline, CDR1 is SGHVS and CDR2 FNYEAQ. The junction had 11 bases not matched to a gene; V was cut back by 5 bases and J by 5 bases. The CDR3 extends over 15 amino acids. Sequencing input: PBMCs or a T cell subset sorted from them (not recorded which). V usage is TRBV7-6 and J usage is TRBJ2-7; 8 bases line up with TRBD1. This receptor was identified in an adult woman who had mild COVID-19 (a few samples of this study predate the infection). Cell type and time point are not known. Here the CDR3 reads CASSATGVYLNEQYF. CDR3 bases: TGTGCCAGCAGCGCGACAGGGGTATATCTGAACGAGCAGTACTTC.